The present TCR beta chain was sequenced within a study of cytomegalovirus exposure and HLA in healthy donors. Overall study: For the approximately 400 genotyped donors, approximately 83% fell within the Caucasian-associated ancestry cluster.

Both 60 Vbeta primers and 13 Jbeta primers went into the PCR. Method: immunoSEQ multiplex PCR; TCRdb's copy keeps in-frame clones and lacks some. The top ten hold about an eighth of the sample, which has approximately 150,000 clones, 80% seen once. Broader study findings: Per a later analysis, about 18,000 TCR beta sequences showed association with HLA alleles at 0.05 false discovery rate.

The CDR3 runs 15 residues. From germline, CDR1 is SNHLY and CDR2 FYNNEI. The V end was cut by 8 bases, the J end by 0 bases, with 16 bases between. A word on this clone: Its specificity is unknown.

The sequenced material came from PBMCs. The clonotype comes from a middle-aged woman in good health and CMV-seronegative. The chain carries TRBV2 and TRBJ1-1; D is uncertain. The CDR3 sequence is CASLFGVLMNTEAFF. The CDR3 DNA sequence: TGTGCCAGCCTTTTCGGGGTCCTCATGAACACTGAAGCTTTCTTT.